These 10 T cell receptor beta chains were all obtained from the same sample, sequenced in a study of T cell responses to AZD1222 COVID-19 vaccine. Here immunoSEQ multiplex PCR was the method, and the copy in TCRdb shows in-frame clones only, minus some. The data contain around 66,000 clones, about 88% of them singletons. This specimen consisted of peripheral blood, obtained 28 days after the second dose of the MenACWY control vaccine. The receptors come from an adult who received the MenACWY meningococcal vaccine as a control.

This clone was recorded only once. This sequence joins TRBV9 and TRBJ2-7, with 7 bases that match TRBD1. There are 15 residues in the CDR3. J was trimmed by 6 bases and V by 4 bases; bases with no gene match: 13. Germline loops: CDR1 SGDLS, CDR2 YYNGEE. The CDR3 bases are TGTGCCAGCAGCCCCAGATGGACAGGACCGGGCGAGCAGTACTTC. As protein: CASSPRWTGPGEQYF.

J is TRBJ1-1 and V is TRBV11-2; D gene ambiguous. The CDR3 is 12 residues long. The V and J ends lost 0 bases and 8 bases respectively, with 7 bases between them. The germline CDR1 and CDR2 sequences are SGHAT and FQNNGV. The CDR3 DNA reads as TGTGCCAGCAGCTTAGATAGTGGGGAAGCTTTCTTT. Its translation: CASSLDSGEAFF.

The V and J genes are TRBV7-8 and TRBJ2-2; TRBD1 or TRBD2 may be the D gene (5 bases each). The V and J ends lost 0 bases and 6 bases respectively, with 11 bases between them. The CDR3 runs to 15 residues. Looked up from germline, CDR1 is SGHVS and CDR2 is FQNEAQ. The DNA for the CDR3 is TGTGCCAGCAGCTTAGCTGGTAGGGGAGCCGGGGAGCTGTTTTTT. Translation gives CASSLAGRGAGELFF.

This clone has a single count. The J gene is TRBJ1-2, the V gene TRBV9; tentatively, D is TRBD1 (6 bases). This CDR3 is built from 14 residues. Germline V CDR1 and CDR2: SGDLS, YYNGEE. Between the trimmed V and J ends, which lost 0 bases and 7 bases, there was a span of 13 bases. In DNA form, the CDR3 reads TGTGCCAGCAGCGTAGGCCCAGGGGAGGGTGGCTACACCTTC. As protein: CASSVGPGEGGYTF.

The genes are TRBV5-6 and TRBJ1-1, with 10 bases aligning to TRBD1. V lost 4 bases to trimming and J lost 4 bases; unmatched junction nucleotides: 7. In germline, CDR1 is SGHDT, CDR2 YYEEEE. The CDR3 is made up of 15 amino acids. CDR3: CASSTGTGVSTEAFF. CDR3 nucleotides: TGTGCCAGCAGCACTGGGACAGGGGTAAGCACTGAAGCTTTCTTT.

This rearrangement joins TRBV5-1 to TRBJ2-7, with 9 positions matching TRBD1. In germline, CDR1 is SGHRS, CDR2 YFSETQ. V shed 3 bases and J 4 bases; nucleotides not matched to a gene: 5. The CDR3 covers 14 residues. The CDR3 DNA reads TGCGCCAGCAGCTCGACAGGGGGAGCGTACGAGCAGTACTTC. Translated, it gives CASSSTGGAYEQYF. The whole variable domain, filled in from reference TRBV5-1 and TRBJ2-7, reads KAGVTQTPRYLIKTRGQQVTLSCSPISGHRSVSWYQQTPGQGLQFLFEYFSETQRNKGNFPGRFSGRQFSNSRSEMNVSTLELGDSALYLCASSSTGGAYEQYFGPGTRLTVT.

V usage is TRBV3-1 (or the pseudogene TRBV3-2) and J usage is TRBJ1-5; a weak D match, TRBD1 (6 bases). With 6 bases removed from V and 5 bases from J, the gap between germline ends came to 11 bases. The CDR3 length is 13 residues. The germline V gene has CDR1 LGHDT and CDR2 YNNKEL (reference sequence). For the CDR3, the DNA is TGTGCCAGCAGTCGACAGGCGGATCAGCCCCAGCATTTT. As protein: CASSRQADQPQHF.

This rearrangement joins TRBV7-8 to TRBJ1-3, with D possibly being TRBD1 (5 bases). Germline V gives CDR1 SGHVS, CDR2 FQNEAQ. This CDR3 has 17 residues. V was clipped by 0 bases and J by 0 bases, with 12 bases between them. The DNA of the CDR3 is TGTGCCAGCAGCTTAGCTTCCCCAGGGCGCTCTGGAAACACCATATATTTT. Its protein is CASSLASPGRSGNTIYF.

The CDR3 DNA sequence: TGTGCCAGCTCACCCGGGACTAGCGGGAGCAGCTCCTACAATGAGCAGTTCTTC. The encoded protein is CASSPGTSGSSSYNEQFF. V is TRBV18 and J is TRBJ2-1; 14 positions agree with TRBD2. CDR1 KGHSH and CDR2 LQKENI come from the germline V gene. V was pared by 3 bases and J by 0 bases, with 4 bases of the junction left unmatched. The CDR3 length is 18 residues. The full variable domain, with the rest looked up from reference TRBV18 and TRBJ2-1, is NAGVMQNPRHLVRRRGQEARLRCSPMKGHSHVYWYRQLPEEGLKFMVYLQKENIIDESGMPKERFSAEFPKEGPSILRIQQVVRGDSAAYFCASSPGTSGSSSYNEQFFGPGTRLTVL.

This clone was seen a few times. This chain uses TRBV15 with TRBJ1-1, with D unresolved. Germline V CDR1 and CDR2: LNHNV, YYDKDF (reference sequence). The CDR3 loop spans 15 amino acids. V was pared by 1 base and J by 0 bases, with 9 bases between. CDR3 nucleotide sequence: TGTGCCACCAGCAGAGTAGAGGGCATGAACACTGAAGCTTTCTTT. It yields the protein CATSRVEGMNTEAFF.